Shown below are 11 T cell receptor beta chains from a single sample sequenced in a study of cytotoxic CD8 clonotypes in ibrutinib-treated CLL. Profiled with immunoSEQ multiplex PCR; TCRdb holds only in-frame clones, not every one. This table holds about 160,000 clones, 70% to 85% found once. Sequenced here: PBMCs, sampled after 24 months of ibrutinib treatment. The receptors were sampled from a human donor with chronic lymphocytic leukemia.

The chain couples TRBV5-6 to TRBJ1-2, with TRBD1 matching over 7 bases. Germline CDR1 is SGHDT and CDR2 is YYEEEE. V trimming: 4 bases; J trimming: 8 bases; junction bases outside the gene matches: 11. The CDR3 loop spans 14 amino acids. The CDR3 loop reads CASSAAQGIQGYTF. The CDR3 region has the DNA TGTGCCAGCAGCGCCGCACAGGGGATCCAGGGCTACACCTTC.

V is TRBV30 and J is TRBJ2-3; D tentatively fits TRBD1 or TRBD2 (5 bases each). V was shortened by 2 bases and J by 4 bases, with 16 bases between the two germline ends. Germline CDR1 GTSNPN, CDR2 SVGIG (reference sequence). The CDR3 totals 15 residues. CDR3: CAWSIRGVGADTQYF. The DNA of the CDR3 is TGTGCCTGGAGTATTAGAGGGGTAGGAGCAGATACGCAGTATTTT.

The V gene is TRBV30, the J gene TRBJ2-3; TRBD1 aligns across 8 bases. The CDR3 runs 15 residues. Germline assignment: CDR1 GTSNPN and CDR2 SVGIG (reference sequence). The V gene end was trimmed by 3 bases and the J gene end by 1 base; junction bases not matched to a gene: 6. The CDR3 DNA reads TGTGCCTGGAGACCGGCGGGACAGGGCACAGATACGCAGTATTTT. Residues: CAWRPAGQGTDTQYF.

This chain links TRBV6-5 with TRBJ2-3, with D hard to call. The V gene lost 10 bases and the J gene lost 5 bases, with 13 bases spanning the gap. This CDR3 is built from 12 residues. Germline lookup yields CDR1 MNHEY and CDR2 SVGAGI. CDR3 residues: CATSLFGDTQYF. CDR3 nucleotides: TGTGCCACCTCCCTATTCGGAGATACGCAGTATTTT.

V is TRBV5-1 and J is TRBJ1-1; perhaps TRBD1 as D (5 bases). The CDR3 consists of 15 residues. Looked up from germline, CDR1 is SGHRS and CDR2 is YFSETQ. Trimming cost V 4 bases and J 6 bases, with 19 bases left between them. The chain's CDR3 is CASSLGGGGNPEAFF. The CDR3 region has the DNA TGCGCCAGCAGCCTTGGGGGAGGTGGTAATCCTGAAGCTTTCTTT.

The chain couples TRBV9 to TRBJ2-1; D possibly corresponds to TRBD2 (6 bases). Trimming cost V 0 bases and J 9 bases, with 16 bases left between them. The CDR3 runs 15 residues. The germline V gene encodes CDR1 SGDLS and CDR2 YYNGEE. The CDR3 region has the DNA TGTGCCAGCAGCGTAGGGGAACTAGCTTTGGGTGAGCAGTTCTTC. Translated, it gives CASSVGELALGEQFF. The whole variable domain, filled in from reference TRBV9 and TRBJ2-1, reads DSGVTQTPKHLITATGQRVTLRCSPRSGDLSVYWYQQSLDQGLQFLIQYYNGEERAKGNILERFSAQQFPDLHSELNLSSLELGDSALYFCASSVGELALGEQFFGPGTRLTVL.

The chain is built from TRBV7-8 and TRBJ2-1; D gene unclear. The CDR3 is made up of 13 amino acids. V lost 7 bases, J lost 2 bases, and 9 bases lay in between. CDR1 SGHVS and CDR2 FQNEAQ come from the germline V gene. DNA for the CDR3: TGTGCCAGCAACCACTGGCCCTACAATGAGCAGTTCTTC. This sequence encodes CASNHWPYNEQFF.

The V and J genes are TRBV9 and TRBJ1-4; D is perhaps TRBD1 (5 bases). V was cut by 4 bases and J by 7 bases, with 17 bases left in between. CDR1 is SGDLS and CDR2 is YYNGEE in the germline V gene. CDR3 size: 15 residues. The CDR3 bases are TGTGCCAGCAGCTCGTCAGGGCTATCGTTTGAAAAACTGTTTTTT. Protein: CASSSSGLSFEKLFF.

This clone was seen a handful of times. The rearrangement uses TRBV6-6 and TRBJ1-1, with TRBD1 matching 8 bases. The length of the CDR3 is 13 residues. The junction had 11 bases not matched to a gene; V was cut back by 6 bases and J by 11 bases. CDR1 is MNHNY and CDR2 is SVGAGI in the germline V gene (reference sequence). CDR3 loop: CASSPQLRTGAFF. CDR3 nucleotide sequence: TGTGCCAGCAGCCCTCAATTAAGGACAGGGGCTTTCTTT.

The table lists this clone with a few counts. The chain combines TRBV5-1 with TRBJ2-1; perhaps TRBD2 as D (5 bases). V gave up 4 bases and J gave up 4 bases, with 18 bases separating them. The CDR3 sequence is 16 residues long. Per germline, CDR1 SGHRS and CDR2 YFSETQ. As DNA, the CDR3 is TGCGCCAGCAGCCTCGCGGATCGGGGATCATACAATGAGCAGTTCTTC. Protein: CASSLADRGSYNEQFF.

The genes are TRBV28 and TRBJ2-1; D perhaps matches TRBD1 (6 bases). The CDR3 totals 14 residues. Germline CDR1 and CDR2: MDHEN and SYDVKM. The V gene lost 5 bases and the J gene lost 8 bases, with 16 bases spanning the gap. The CDR3 DNA sequence: TGTGCCAGCAGTGGGACACCCCTCGTCCATGAGCAGTTCTTC. Protein sequence: CASSGTPLVHEQFF.